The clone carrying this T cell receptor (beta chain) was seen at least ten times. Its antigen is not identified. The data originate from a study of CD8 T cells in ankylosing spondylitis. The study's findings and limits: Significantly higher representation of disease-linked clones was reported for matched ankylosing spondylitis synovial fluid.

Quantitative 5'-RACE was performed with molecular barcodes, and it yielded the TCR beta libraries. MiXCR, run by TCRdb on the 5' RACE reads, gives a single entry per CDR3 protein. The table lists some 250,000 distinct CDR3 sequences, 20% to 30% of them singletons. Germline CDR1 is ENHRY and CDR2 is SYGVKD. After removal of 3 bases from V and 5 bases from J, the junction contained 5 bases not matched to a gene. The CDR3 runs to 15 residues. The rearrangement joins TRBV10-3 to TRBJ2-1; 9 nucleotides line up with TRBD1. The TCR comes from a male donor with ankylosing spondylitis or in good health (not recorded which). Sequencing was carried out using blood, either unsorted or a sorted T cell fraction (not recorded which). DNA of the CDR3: TGTGCCATCAGTGAAAGACAGGGGGACCACAATGAGCAGTTCTTC. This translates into CAISERQGDHNEQFF.